This TCR beta chain is drawn from a study of shared clonotypes between healthy human individuals. Across several immunoSEQ plates, the genomic DNA of each subset was split evenly. TCRdb keeps only in-frame clones here, not all; method: immunoSEQ multiplex PCR. The sample includes some 490,000 clones, roughly 80% of them seen just once. V dropped 7 bases and J dropped 0 bases, with 7 bases sitting between them. This CDR3 region has 13 residues. In germline, CDR1 is MGHDK, CDR2 SYGVNS. Those who donated were healthy HIV-negative adults, with no recent acute infections or vaccinations reported. Nashville, Tennessee was home to all donors, each a Caucasian adult.

Sequences were obtained from PBMCs. The receptor was derived from a woman in her thirties or forties in good health. Some clones in this sample may be carry-over from other donors' samples. The chain is built from TRBV25-1 and TRBJ1-3, with D unresolved. The chain's CDR3 is CASTDHSGNTIYF. As DNA, the CDR3 is TGTGCCAGCACGGACCACTCTGGAAACACCATATATTTT. The full variable domain, rest sourced from reference TRBV25-1 and TRBJ1-3, is EADIYQTPRYLVIGTGKKITLECSQTMGHDKMYWYQQDPGMELHLIHYSYGVNSTEKGDLSSESTVSRIRTEHFPLTLESARPSHTSQYLCASTDHSGNTIYFGEGSWLTVV.